One sample yielded the 25 T cell receptor beta chains listed below, sequenced in a study of cytomegalovirus exposure and HLA in healthy donors. The PCR ran on 60 Vbeta and 13 Jbeta primers. Profiled with immunoSEQ multiplex PCR; TCRdb holds only in-frame clones, not every one. The table includes tens of thousands of clones, 80% detected once. Source material: PBMCs. The receptors stem from a male donor in good health and CMV-seronegative.

The chain employs TRBV19 and TRBJ1-2; 11 nucleotides align to TRBD1. Germline values: CDR1 LNHDA, CDR2 SQIVND (reference sequence). V gave up 8 bases and J gave up 2 bases; unmatched junction bases: 13. This CDR3 spans 17 amino acids. The CDR3 bases are TGTGCCAGTGACCCCGGGACAGGGGGGCGGGAGAACTATGGCTACACCTTC. Amino acid sequence: CASDPGTGGRENYGYTF.

This chain joins TRBV5-6 and TRBJ2-3, with 7 bases identical to TRBD2. CDR3 length equals 14 residues. The ends lost 5 bases at V and 2 bases at J; junction bases unmatched: 5. CDR1 SGHDT and CDR2 YYEEEE come from the germline V gene. As DNA, the CDR3 is TGTGCCAGCAGGGGGACTATCTCCACAGATACGCAGTATTTT. It yields the protein CASRGTISTDTQYF.

The genes are TRBV28 and TRBJ1-2, with D unclear. In germline, CDR1 is MDHEN, CDR2 SYDVKM. The germline V and J ends were trimmed by 5 bases and 3 bases, with 16 bases remaining between them. The CDR3 covers 15 residues. The CDR3 here is CASSPGPVLHYGYTF. In nucleotides, the CDR3 is TGTGCCAGCAGTCCGGGTCCTGTACTTCACTATGGCTACACCTTC.

This clone was picked up a small number of times. The chain carries TRBV6-9 and TRBJ2-3; D call uncertain. V lost 11 bases and J lost 1, with 19 bases in between. Germline CDR1 is MNHGY and CDR2 is SVAAGI. The CDR3 runs 15 residues. In DNA, the CDR3 is TGTGCCGAGGTATTGGTGTTATATCGCACAGATACGCAGTATTTT. Translated, it gives CAEVLVLYRTDTQYF.

The chain is built from TRBV4-3 and TRBJ2-7; a possible D gene is TRBD1 (6 bases). CDR1 LGHNA and CDR2 YSLEER come from the germline V gene. The length of the CDR3 is 13 residues. V was trimmed by 1 base and J by 3 bases, leaving 7 bases between them. CDR3 protein: CASSQVQGYEQYF. The CDR3 DNA reads as TGCGCCAGCAGCCAAGTACAGGGCTACGAGCAGTACTTC.

J is TRBJ1-5 and V is TRBV6-1; tentative D call: TRBD1 (5 bases). Per germline, CDR1 MNHNS and CDR2 SASEGT. The CDR3 runs 14 residues. Between the trimmed V and J ends, which lost 6 bases and 3 bases, there was a span of 12 bases. The CDR3 protein is CASSRARDNQPQHF. The CDR3 DNA follows: TGTGCCAGCAGCAGAGCCAGGGACAATCAGCCCCAGCATTTT.

This clone was detected only once. The J gene is TRBJ1-2, the V gene TRBV9; D remains ambiguous. The CDR3 covers 14 residues. The V end was cut by 0 bases, the J end by 3 bases, with 9 bases between. CDR1 SGDLS and CDR2 YYNGEE come from the germline V gene. This CDR3 is CASSVATLDYGYTF. The CDR3 bases are TGTGCCAGCAGCGTAGCCACACTAGACTATGGCTACACCTTC.

The rearrangement links TRBV30 to TRBJ1-2; TRBD1 might be the D (6 bases). Germline CDR1 and CDR2: GTSNPN and SVGIG (reference sequence). Trimming took off 0 bases at V and 2 bases at J, with 10 bases between the two ends. The CDR3 totals 14 residues. The CDR3 DNA is TGTGCCTGGAGTGTATTAGGGGGAAACTATGGCTACACCTTC. Its translation is CAWSVLGGNYGYTF. The full variable domain, completed using reference TRBV30 and TRBJ1-2, is SQTIHQWPATLVQPVGSPLSLECTVEGTSNPNLYWYRQAAGRGLQLLFYSVGIGQISSEVPQNLSASRPQDRQFILSSKKLLLSDSGFYLCAWSVLGGNYGYTFGSGTRLTVV.

The chain employs TRBV5-1 and TRBJ2-5; 9 bases are shared with TRBD2. The length of the CDR3 is 18 residues. Germline V gives CDR1 SGHRS, CDR2 YFSETQ. J was trimmed by 2 bases and V by 0 bases; bases with no gene match: 11. DNA of the CDR3: TGCGCCAGCAGCTTGGCGTCGGCTAGCGGGGCTATACAAGAGACCCAGTACTTC. Its translation: CASSLASASGAIQETQYF.

The chain links TRBV7-2 to TRBJ2-5; a weak D match, TRBD1 (6 bases). Germline loops: CDR1 SGHTA, CDR2 FQGNSA. The V end was cut by 7 bases, the J end by 4 bases, with 16 bases between. This CDR3 contains 14 residues. CDR3 sequence reads: CASTTQGVRETQYF. Written as DNA, the CDR3 is TGTGCCAGCACCACACAGGGAGTAAGAGAGACCCAGTACTTC.

The V call is TRBV18, the J call TRBJ1-4, with TRBD1 matching 9 bases. Trimming removed 4 bases from V and 6 bases from J; junction bases left unmatched: 3. The CDR3 has 14 residues. Per the germline V gene, CDR1 is KGHSH and CDR2 is LQKENI. The CDR3 DNA reads as TGTGCCAGCTCACGACAGGGGGGATATGAAAAACTGTTTTTT. Residues: CASSRQGGYEKLFF. Variable domain in full (rest from reference TRBV18 and TRBJ1-4): NAGVMQNPRHLVRRRGQEARLRCSPMKGHSHVYWYRQLPEEGLKFMVYLQKENIIDESGMPKERFSAEFPKEGPSILRIQQVVRGDSAAYFCASSRQGGYEKLFFGSGTQLSVL.

The rearrangement links TRBV30 to TRBJ1-1; tentative D call: TRBD1 (5 bases). This CDR3 contains 15 residues. CDR1 is GTSNPN and CDR2 is SVGIG in the germline V gene (reference sequence). V was clipped by 4 bases and J by 0 bases, with 15 bases between them. CDR3 in DNA: TGTGCCTGGACCGGAGATCAGGGCATGAACACTGAAGCTTTCTTT. It specifies CAWTGDQGMNTEAFF.

This chain uses TRBV27 with TRBJ1-1; tentative D call: TRBD1 (5 bases). Per germline, CDR1 MNHEY and CDR2 SMNVEV (reference sequence). Trimming removed 6 bases at V and 0 bases at J, with 11 bases between. This CDR3 has 14 residues. The CDR3 loop reads CASSDPGLNTEAFF. In DNA form, the CDR3 reads TGTGCCAGCAGCGACCCAGGGTTGAACACTGAAGCTTTCTTT.

Comment on this clone: The sample has other DNA sequences that encode this CDR3 too. V is TRBV13 and J is TRBJ2-6, with 9 bases that match TRBD2. The CDR3 length is 16 residues. From germline, CDR1 is PRHDT and CDR2 FYEKMQ (reference sequence). The junction had 8 bases not matched to a gene; V was cut back by 11 bases and J by 0 bases. The CDR3, as DNA: TGTGCCGCGGGGGGGGGACCGCTCTCTGGGGCCAACGTCCTGACTTTC. Its translation: CAAGGGPLSGANVLTF.

The gene calls are TRBV4-2 and TRBJ2-5; 9 bases are a match to TRBD2. Germline V lookup: CDR1 LGHNA, CDR2 YNFKEQ. The CDR3 covers 17 residues. V shed 4 bases and J 5 bases; nucleotides not matched to a gene: 14. CDR3 protein: CASSLGHSGGGEETQYF. CDR3 in DNA: TGTGCCAGCAGCCTCGGGCATAGCGGGGGAGGGGAGGAGACCCAGTACTTC.

This chain joins TRBV11-2 and TRBJ1-4; TRBD1 aligns across 9 bases. The germline V gene has CDR1 SGHAT and CDR2 FQNNGV. The V and J ends lost 5 bases and 7 bases, in that order; junction bases with no gene match: 8. The CDR3 runs 15 residues. DNA for the CDR3: TGTGCCAGCAGCGCCTCGACAGGGGGTAGTGAAAAACTGTTTTTT. Amino acids: CASSASTGGSEKLFF.

The chain links TRBV6-1 to TRBJ2-7; perhaps TRBD2 as D (5 bases). Germline V gives CDR1 MNHNS, CDR2 SASEGT. The CDR3 extends over 14 amino acids. With 2 bases removed from V and 6 bases from J, the gap between germline ends came to 14 bases. The CDR3 bases are TGTGCCAGCAGTGAAATGAGGGAATCGTTCGAGCAGTACTTC. Translating it yields CASSEMRESFEQYF.

The table lists this clone with a few counts. The gene calls are TRBV27 and TRBJ2-7, with D hard to call. V was cut by 5 bases and J by 4 bases, with 18 bases left in between. The CDR3 length is 15 residues. Germline-derived CDR1 and CDR2 are MNHEY and SMNVEV (reference sequence). The CDR3 DNA sequence: TGTGCCAGCAGTCTCAGCCCAGGCACAGAATACGAGCAGTACTTC. This sequence encodes CASSLSPGTEYEQYF.

This sequence joins TRBV4-2 and TRBJ2-3, with TRBD2 matching 9 bases. The CDR3 has 18 residues. The J segment lost 1 base and the V segment lost 0 bases, leaving 8 bases of the junction unmatched. CDR1 is LGHNA and CDR2 is YNFKEQ in the germline V gene. This chain's CDR3 is CASSQDPDSGGGTDTQYF. The CDR3 DNA reads as TGTGCCAGCAGCCAAGATCCTGATAGCGGGGGAGGCACAGATACGCAGTATTTT.

This chain connects TRBV9 to TRBJ2-7, with 7 bases fitting TRBD2. CDR3 length: 16 amino acids. Germline CDR1 and CDR2: SGDLS and YYNGEE. The V and J ends lost 3 bases and 3 bases, in that order; junction bases with no gene match: 12. The CDR3 loop is CASSASTSAVYYEQYF. The CDR3 nucleotides read TGTGCCAGCAGCGCTTCTACTAGCGCCGTTTACTACGAGCAGTACTTC.

The chain employs TRBV6-1 and TRBJ2-5; TRBD2 matches 7 bases. The end of the DNA is better explained by TRBJ2-7, so the J call may be wrong. The V gene's germline CDR1 is MNHNS and CDR2 SASEGT. The CDR3 totals 13 residues. This CDR3 reads CASKRGGRYEQYF. CDR3 DNA sequence: TGTGCCAGCAAGCGCGGGGGACGCTACGAGCAGTACTTC.

The chain employs TRBV15 and TRBJ1-1; D not certain. Germline loops: CDR1 LNHNV, CDR2 YYDKDF (reference sequence). Trimming removed 0 bases from V and 2 bases from J, with 10 bases in between. CDR3 length equals 15 residues. The CDR3 here is CATSRDPGLNTEAFF. The CDR3 DNA reads TGTGCCACCAGCAGAGATCCGGGGTTAAACACTGAAGCTTTCTTT.

This chain uses TRBV5-6 with TRBJ1-5, with D uncertain. CDR1 and CDR2 (germline): SGHDT, YYEEEE. V lost 4 bases to trimming and J lost 5 bases, with 7 bases between them. The CDR3 contains 12 residues. The CDR3 here is CASSLPDQPQHF. The CDR3 nucleotides are TGTGCCAGCAGCCTCCCCGATCAGCCCCAGCATTTT.

The J gene is TRBJ2-7, the V gene TRBV4-2; 8 nucleotides agree with TRBD2. CDR1 is LGHNA and CDR2 is YNFKEQ in the germline V gene. CDR3 size: 16 residues. After removal of 2 bases from V and 1 base from J, the junction contained 7 bases not matched to a gene. CDR3 bases: TGTGCCAGCAGCCAACACGGGGGGGACTTATCCTACGAGCAGTACTTC. It codes for CASSQHGGDLSYEQYF.

The chain joins TRBV5-1 to TRBJ1-2; 9 positions match TRBD1. The CDR3 has 15 residues. CDR1 and CDR2 (germline): SGHRS, YFSETQ. V dropped 4 bases and J dropped 6; count of bases not matched to a gene: 10. The CDR3 loop is CASSAQQGARNGYTF. CDR3 in DNA: TGCGCCAGCAGCGCACAACAGGGGGCGCGGAATGGCTACACCTTC.